This entry lists 22 T cell receptor beta chains sequenced from one sample in a study of human T cells and chemical hapten exposure. TCRdb reprocessed the RACE reads via MiXCR and lists one record per CDR3 protein. The sample contains 350,000 to 450,000 distinct CDR3 sequences, more than 4.5% of which appear only once. Stated time point: pre-sensitization, week 0. Treatment of the sample: therapeutic diphenylcyclopropenone sensitization with weekly scalp DPC. The specimen was whole blood, collected in connection with sensitization to the hapten diphenylcyclopropenone (DPC). All receptors derive from a woman aged 45-65 years with alopecia areata. Some clones in this sample may be carry-over from other donors' samples.

A few counts support this clonotype. The J gene is TRBJ1-5, the V gene TRBV12-3 or TRBV12-4, with TRBD1 matching over 10 bases. The V gene end was trimmed by 6 bases and the J gene end by 7 bases; junction bases not matched to a gene: 6. This CDR3 is built from 14 residues. CDR3 protein: CASSQTGGRQPQHF. DNA for the CDR3: TGTGCCAGCAGCCAGACAGGGGGCCGGCAGCCCCAGCATTTT.

At least ten counts were recorded for this clonotype. The rearrangement joins TRBV6-6 to TRBJ1-5, with TRBD1 matching 7 bases. CDR3 length equals 15 residues. The germline CDR1 and CDR2 sequences are MNHNY and SVGAGI (reference sequence). The V and J ends lost 6 bases and 7 bases, in that order; junction bases with no gene match: 12. The CDR3, as DNA: TGTGCCAGCAGCCTACCGTCCAGGGGGATCCAGCCCCAGCATTTT. This encodes CASSLPSRGIQPQHF.

This clonotype was detected many times. The chain has TRBV7-6 and TRBJ2-5; 10 bases fit TRBD2. V dropped 1 base and J dropped 4; count of bases not matched to a gene: 6. Germline V lookup: CDR1 SGHVS, CDR2 FNYEAQ. The CDR3 sequence is 16 residues long. This CDR3 is CASSLEASGRGETQYF. CDR3 sequence (DNA): TGTGCCAGCAGCTTAGAGGCTAGCGGGAGAGGAGAGACCCAGTACTTC.

This clonotype showed up just a few times. V gene TRBV28 combines with J gene TRBJ2-2; TRBD2 matches at 9 bases. The CDR3 length is 16 residues. CDR1 and CDR2 from the germline V gene are MDHEN and SYDVKM. V lost 5 bases and J lost 5; bases outside the gene matches: 9. The chain's CDR3 is CASSPLREGRTGELFF. Here the CDR3 DNA reads TGTGCCAGCAGTCCGCTGCGGGAGGGCCGGACCGGGGAGCTGTTTTTT.

This clonotype was counted only a few times. The J gene is TRBJ1-1, the V gene TRBV6-6; weak D call: TRBD1 (5 bases). CDR1 is MNHNY and CDR2 is SVGAGI in the germline V gene (reference sequence). This CDR3 spans 15 amino acids. The germline V and J ends were trimmed by 5 bases and 2 bases, with 15 bases remaining between them. CDR3 region: CASSPTMTANTEAFF. DNA for the CDR3: TGTGCCAGCAGTCCCACCATGACAGCCAACACTGAAGCTTTCTTT.

This clonotype was detected only a few times. The genes are TRBV2 and TRBJ2-3; weak D call: TRBD2 (5 bases). The CDR3 runs 11 residues. Germline CDR1 and CDR2: SNHLY and FYNNEI. Trimming shortened V by 4 bases and J by 12 bases, and 11 bases separated the two germline ends. The CDR3 DNA reads TGTGCCAGCAGTGCGGGGTCCCCCCAGTATTTT. It codes for CASSAGSPQYF.

This clonotype was seen only a few times. The chain employs TRBV27 and TRBJ2-1, with 9 nucleotides matching TRBD2. The CDR3 extends over 15 amino acids. Germline lookup yields CDR1 MNHEY and CDR2 SMNVEV (reference sequence). V gave up 8 bases and J gave up 0 bases; unmatched junction bases: 5. CDR3 sequence: CASLAGGYSYNEQFF. The CDR3 nucleotides are TGTGCCAGCCTTGCGGGGGGGTACTCCTACAATGAGCAGTTCTTC.

This clonotype was seen only a few times. The chain carries TRBV24-1 and TRBJ2-2, with D unclear. CDR1 is KGHDR and CDR2 is SFDVKD in the germline V gene. The CDR3 extends over 13 amino acids. Trimming took 7 bases from V and 1 from J, leaving 6 bases between them. The CDR3 here is CATRAGNTGELFF. The CDR3 DNA follows: TGTGCCACCAGGGCAGGGAACACCGGGGAGCTGTTTTTT.

This chain connects TRBV28 to TRBJ2-3; no firm D call. This CDR3 comprises 13 residues. Trimming took 10 bases from V and 6 from J, leaving 17 bases between them. CDR1 and CDR2 (germline): MDHEN, SYDVKM. CDR3 nucleotide sequence: TGTGCCACCCAGTCCCGCAGCTCCGATACGCAGTATTTT. Protein: CATQSRSSDTQYF.

This CDR3 is CATSREGGWDSPLHF. For the CDR3, the DNA is TGTGCCACCAGCAGAGAGGGGGGGTGGGATTCACCCCTCCACTTT. The V gene is TRBV15, the J gene TRBJ1-6, with D tentatively TRBD1 (5 bases). This CDR3 has 15 residues. Germline V gene data show CDR1 as LNHNV and CDR2 as YYDKDF (reference sequence). Trimming pared 0 bases from V and 8 bases from J, leaving 11 bases between. The full variable domain, rest sourced from reference TRBV15 and TRBJ1-6, is DAMVIQNPRYQVTQFGKPVTLSCSQTLNHNVMYWYQQKSSQAPKLLFHYYDKDFNNEADTPDNFQSRRPNTSFCFLDIRSPGLGDTAMYLCATSREGGWDSPLHFGNGTRLTVT.

This clonotype was recorded at least ten times. V usage is TRBV6-2 or TRBV6-3 and J usage is TRBJ2-2; tentatively, D is TRBD1 (5 bases). The CDR3 has 13 amino acids. The germline V and J ends were trimmed by 5 bases and 1 base, with 5 bases remaining between them. The V gene's germline CDR1 is MNHEY and CDR2 SVGEGT. CDR3 residues: CASSTGNTGELFF. The CDR3 DNA is TGTGCCAGCAGTACAGGGAACACCGGGGAGCTGTTTTTT.

This clonotype occurred many times. J is TRBJ2-7 and V is TRBV5-5, with 11 bases fitting TRBD2. V gave up 2 bases and J gave up 2 bases; unmatched junction bases: 0. Germline CDR1 SGHKS, CDR2 YYEKEE (reference sequence). This CDR3 has 14 amino acids. As DNA, the CDR3 is TGTGCCAGCAGCTTTAGCGGGGGGGCCTACGAGCAGTACTTC. Amino acid sequence: CASSFSGGAYEQYF.

As regards this clonotype: With a much larger clone just one base away, this may be a read error. This chain links TRBV7-8 with TRBJ2-5; TRBD2 aligns across 10 bases. The CDR3 is 15 residues long. Germline lookup yields CDR1 SGHVS and CDR2 FQNEAQ. J lost 1 base, V lost 8 bases, and 7 bases had no gene match. CDR3 nucleotides: TGTGCCAGCGGCCCTAGCGGGGGCTCCCAAGAGACCCAGTACTTC. It codes for CASGPSGGSQETQYF.

This clonotype was picked up many times. The chain couples TRBV29-1 to TRBJ2-1, with TRBD2 matching 7 bases. The CDR3 consists of 14 residues. Looked up from germline, CDR1 is SQVTM and CDR2 is ANQGSEA. Trimming removed 4 bases from V and 1 base from J; junction bases left unmatched: 4. CDR3 region: CSVATSESYNEQFF. The CDR3 bases are TGCAGCGTTGCCACTAGCGAATCCTACAATGAGCAGTTCTTC.

This clonotype was observed many times. The genes are TRBV27 and TRBJ2-7; D is perhaps TRBD1 (6 bases). Trimming removed 6 bases from V and 2 bases from J, with 17 bases in between. The CDR3 runs 15 residues. The germline CDR1 and CDR2 sequences are MNHEY and SMNVEV (reference sequence). The CDR3 is CASSPNRVTPYEQYF. CDR3 DNA: TGTGCCAGCAGCCCGAACAGGGTAACCCCCTACGAGCAGTACTTC.

By sample fraction, this clonotype is medium-sized. The chain links TRBV14 to TRBJ2-7; D not certain. Germline V lookup: CDR1 SGHDN, CDR2 FVKESK. Trimming stripped 1 base from V and 6 bases from J, with 10 bases between. The length of the CDR3 is 13 residues. The CDR3 coding sequence is TGTGCCAGCAGCCAAGTCCCGGAAGGCGAGCAGTACTTC. Translated: CASSQVPEGEQYF.

Ten or more counts support this clonotype. This chain joins TRBV28 and TRBJ2-5; D may be TRBD2 (7 bases). The germline CDR1 and CDR2 sequences are MDHEN and SYDVKM. The V and J ends lost 3 bases and 4 bases respectively, with 12 bases between them. The CDR3 is made up of 14 amino acids. The CDR3 loop reads CASSLGGRGETQYF. The CDR3 coding sequence is TGTGCCAGCAGTTTGGGGGGGCGCGGAGAGACCCAGTACTTC. Combining the CDR3 with reference TRBV28 and TRBJ2-5 gives the whole variable domain DVKVTQSSRYLVKRTGEKVFLECVQDMDHENMFWYRQDPGLGLRLIYFSYDVKMKEKGDIPEGYSVSREKKERFSLILESASTNQTSMYLCASSLGGRGETQYFGPGTRLLVL.

This clonotype was seen only a few times. This sequence joins TRBV21-1 and TRBJ2-4; TRBD1 is the table's D call, not checked against the DNA. TRBV21-1 is a pseudogene locus. This CDR3 has 11 residues. The CDR3 DNA sequence: TGTGCCAGCAGCGTCCGGGACAGGGTTTACTTC. Its translation is CASSVRDRVYF.

In this sample, this clonotype turned up many times. This chain connects TRBV9 to TRBJ2-3; TRBD2 matches at 14 bases. CDR1 and CDR2 (germline): SGDLS, YYNGEE. The CDR3 contains 19 residues. Unmatched junction bases numbered 17, after V lost 3 bases and J lost 8 bases. The CDR3 region is CASSDRLAGGPVPVGTQYF. CDR3 DNA sequence: TGTGCCAGCAGCGACCGACTAGCGGGAGGGCCTGTACCGGTCGGTACGCAGTATTTT.

Of note for this clonotype: Without the conserved terminal phenylalanine or tryptophan, this CDR3 likely stems from a read error. The CDR3 DNA sequence: TGTGCCAGCAGCAGACAGACTAATGAGCAGTTCCTC. Its translation is CASSRQTNEQFL. The chain joins TRBV11-3 to TRBJ2-1; possibly TRBD1 for D (5 bases). CDR1 and CDR2 from the germline V gene are SGHNT and YENEEA. V lost 5 bases and J 7 bases, leaving 9 bases between the germline ends. CDR3 length: 12 residues.

The table lists this clonotype with many counts. J is TRBJ1-1 and V is TRBV12-3 or TRBV12-4, with 9 bases aligning to TRBD1. V gave up 5 bases and J gave up 12 bases; unmatched junction bases: 16. The length of the CDR3 is 15 residues. The DNA of the CDR3 is TGTGCCAGCAGTCAAGGGCTCACAGGGGGCGCGGGGACTTTCTTT. Its translation is CASSQGLTGGAGTFF.

This clonotype was counted at least ten times. This sequence joins TRBV7-2 and TRBJ2-1, with D possibly TRBD2 on 6 matching bases. Per germline, CDR1 SGHTA and CDR2 FQGNSA. V was clipped by 5 bases and J by 1 base, with 15 bases between them. The CDR3 length is 16 residues. Written as DNA, the CDR3 is TGTGCCAGCAGCCCCATCGGGGGAACATCCTACAATGAGCAGTTCTTC. Translated: CASSPIGGTSYNEQFF.